This TCR beta chain emerged from a study of cytomegalovirus exposure and HLA in healthy donors. Overall study context: There were 70 million to 95 million unique TCRs (from HLA-typed donors) in an early data release.

The CDR3 length is 16 residues. J was trimmed by 9 bases and V by 4 bases; bases with no gene match: 13. Germline V CDR1 and CDR2: SGHNT, YYREEE (reference sequence). The PCR employed 60 Vbeta primers together with 13 Jbeta primers. TCRdb's copy holds only in-frame clones and misses some; the assay was immunoSEQ multiplex PCR. This sample has 150,000 to 200,000 clones, with 75% to 85% found just once. V gene TRBV5-4 combines with J gene TRBJ1-6; TRBD1 matches 7 bases. This TCR was sampled from a male donor in good health and CMV-seropositive. The sequencing input was PBMCs. In DNA, the CDR3 is TGTGCCAGCAGCCCCACGACAGGGCAATTTGGTTCACCCCTCCACTTT. This codes for CASSPTTGQFGSPLHF.